This is a list of T cell receptor beta chains from one sample in a study of identical twins. TCRdb used MiXCR to reprocess the 5' RACE reads, holding one entry per CDR3 protein. Among a few hundred thousand distinct CDR3 sequences listed, just under 10% were seen once. These same records also appear under a second study, on yellow fever vaccine responses in identical twins.

Material: PBMCs. The receptors come from a woman aged 18-29 years in good health. Both conserved end residues are part of each CDR3. A D gene is named only where the DNA matches it firmly. Expanded clones get a size class; other rows say once, few or many, or leave the size out.

V gene: TRBV12-3/TRBV12-4; J gene: TRBJ2-3; clone size: many; D gene: .; CDR3 protein: CASSLSRVNTQYF; CDR3 DNA: TGTGCCAGCAGTTTAAGTCGGGTAAATACGCAGTATTTT
V gene: TRBV7-2; J gene: TRBJ2-1; clone size: .; D gene: TRBD2; CDR3 protein: CASISGIYNEQFF; CDR3 DNA: TGTGCCAGCATTAGCGGGATCTACAATGAGCAGTTCTTC
V gene: TRBV2; J gene: TRBJ2-7; clone size: .; D gene: .; CDR3 protein: CASRFRASYEQYF; CDR3 DNA: TGTGCCAGCAGGTTTCGGGCCTCCTACGAGCAGTACTTC
V gene: TRBV2; J gene: TRBJ2-5; clone size: .; D gene: TRBD2; CDR3 protein: CASKSGGAARETQYF; CDR3 DNA: TGTGCCAGCAAGAGCGGGGGGGCCGCTCGGGAGACCCAGTACTTC
V gene: TRBV7-2; J gene: TRBJ2-7; clone size: few; D gene: .; CDR3 protein: CASSPKGGTHQYF; CDR3 DNA: TGTGCCAGCAGCCCAAAGGGGGGGACTCATCAGTACTTC
V gene: TRBV15; J gene: TRBJ2-7; clone size: .; D gene: .; CDR3 protein: CATSLWGSYEQYF; CDR3 DNA: TGTGCCACTAGCCTCTGGGGCTCCTACGAGCAGTACTTC
V gene: TRBV19; J gene: TRBJ2-7; clone size: few; D gene: .; CDR3 protein: CASSTSTAYEQYF; CDR3 DNA: TGTGCCAGTAGCACATCGACAGCGTACGAGCAGTACTTC
V gene: TRBV6-1; J gene: TRBJ1-5; clone size: .; D gene: .; CDR3 protein: CASSRQDSNQPQHF; CDR3 DNA: TGTGCCAGCAGTAGACAGGATAGCAATCAGCCCCAGCATTTT
V gene: TRBV29-1; J gene: TRBJ2-7; clone size: few; D gene: TRBD2; CDR3 protein: CSATSGRAYEQYF; CDR3 DNA: TGCAGCGCAACTAGCGGGAGGGCCTACGAGCAGTACTTC
V gene: TRBV27; J gene: TRBJ2-5; clone size: many; D gene: TRBD2; CDR3 protein: CASSLDGLAEETQYF; CDR3 DNA: TGTGCCAGCAGTTTAGATGGACTAGCGGAAGAGACCCAGTACTTC
V gene: TRBV4-1; J gene: TRBJ2-7; clone size: many; D gene: TRBD2; CDR3 protein: CASSQTLGGDGEQYF; CDR3 DNA: TGCGCCAGCAGCCAAACCCTTGGGGGGGATGGCGAGCAGTACTTC
V gene: TRBV30; J gene: TRBJ2-7; clone size: .; D gene: .; CDR3 protein: CAWSVRGRQVASYEQYF; CDR3 DNA: TGTGCCTGGAGTGTACGGGGCCGACAGGTAGCCTCCTACGAGCAGTACTTC
V gene: TRBV29-1; J gene: TRBJ2-4; clone size: few; D gene: TRBD2; CDR3 protein: CSAQLGGSGAKNIQYF; CDR3 DNA: TGCAGCGCGCAACTCGGGGGGTCGGGGGCCAAAAACATTCAGTACTTC
V gene: TRBV20-1; J gene: TRBJ2-3; clone size: few; D gene: TRBD2; CDR3 protein: CSARLRNNPSGRRGDTQYF; CDR3 DNA: TGCAGTGCTAGACTTCGGAACAATCCGAGCGGGAGAAGGGGAGATACGCAGTATTTT
V gene: TRBV12-3/TRBV12-4; J gene: TRBJ2-7; clone size: .; D gene: TRBD1; CDR3 protein: CASRTAGGEQYF; CDR3 DNA: TGTGCCAGCCGAACCGCAGGGGGCGAGCAGTACTTC
V gene: TRBV18; J gene: TRBJ1-1; clone size: few; D gene: .; CDR3 protein: CASLGVWGNTEAFF; CDR3 DNA: TGTGCCAGCTTGGGGGTATGGGGGAACACTGAAGCTTTCTTT
V gene: TRBV29-1; J gene: TRBJ2-3; clone size: many; D gene: .; CDR3 protein: CSVRTGTDTQYF; CDR3 DNA: TGCAGCGTGCGGACAGGCACAGATACGCAGTATTTT
V gene: TRBV6-1; J gene: TRBJ1-5; clone size: .; D gene: .; CDR3 protein: CASRIRDRNQPQHF; CDR3 DNA: TGTGCCAGCAGAATCCGGGACCGAAATCAGCCCCAGCATTTT
V gene: TRBV7-2; J gene: TRBJ2-7; clone size: few; D gene: .; CDR3 protein: CASSLRTGPQSYEQYF; CDR3 DNA: TGTGCCAGCAGCTTGCGCACAGGCCCCCAGAGCTACGAGCAGTACTTC
V gene: TRBV28; J gene: TRBJ2-5; clone size: .; D gene: TRBD1; CDR3 protein: CASRKTGLETQYF; CDR3 DNA: TGTGCCAGCAGAAAGACAGGGTTAGAGACCCAGTACTTC
V gene: TRBV28; J gene: TRBJ2-2; clone size: few; D gene: TRBD1; CDR3 protein: CASMIDTGTGTTGELFF; CDR3 DNA: TGTGCCAGCATGATCGACACCGGGACAGGCACTACCGGGGAGCTGTTTTTT
V gene: TRBV6-1; J gene: TRBJ2-5; clone size: many; D gene: .; CDR3 protein: CASSDWGTETQYF; CDR3 DNA: TGTGCCAGCAGTGACTGGGGGACAGAGACCCAGTACTTC